This entry is about one TCR beta chain. The data derive from a study of radiation and T cells in renal cell carcinoma. The protocol was immunoSEQ multiplex PCR, while the TCRdb copy is restricted to in-frame clones and leaves out a portion. This sample carries 94,000 or so clones, 82% of them seen once, and the ten largest clones take roughly 6.1%. Stated time point: baseline pretreatment blood. Stated treatment: 15 Gy SBRT to primary tumor, nephrectomy 4 weeks later. This CDR3 contains 12 residues. Trimming stripped 4 bases from V and 6 bases from J, with 11 bases between. Per the germline V gene, CDR1 is SGHDT and CDR2 is YYEEEE.

The chain carries TRBV5-6 and TRBJ2-7; unclear D gene. The source of this sequence is a man aged 55 to 70 with renal cell carcinoma. The source material was blood, sampled from a patient whose treatment included radiotherapy and nephrectomy. The CDR3 nucleotides are TGTGCCAGCAGCCGGGCATGGGGCGAGCAGTACTTC. Translation gives CASSRAWGEQYF.